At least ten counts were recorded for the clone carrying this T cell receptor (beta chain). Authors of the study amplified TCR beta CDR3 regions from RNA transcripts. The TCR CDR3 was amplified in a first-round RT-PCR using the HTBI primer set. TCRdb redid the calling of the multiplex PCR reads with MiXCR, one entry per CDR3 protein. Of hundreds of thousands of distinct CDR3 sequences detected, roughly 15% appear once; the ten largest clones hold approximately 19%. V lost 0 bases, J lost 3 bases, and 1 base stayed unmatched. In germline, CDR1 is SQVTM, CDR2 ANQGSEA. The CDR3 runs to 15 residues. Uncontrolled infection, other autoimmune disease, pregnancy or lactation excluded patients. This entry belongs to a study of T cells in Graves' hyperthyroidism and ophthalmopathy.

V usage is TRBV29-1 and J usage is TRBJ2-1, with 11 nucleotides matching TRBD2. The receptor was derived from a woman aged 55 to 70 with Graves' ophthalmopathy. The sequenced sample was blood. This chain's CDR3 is CSVEDLAGGYNEQFF. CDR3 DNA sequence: TGCAGCGTTGAAGATCTAGCGGGGGGCTACAATGAGCAGTTCTTC.